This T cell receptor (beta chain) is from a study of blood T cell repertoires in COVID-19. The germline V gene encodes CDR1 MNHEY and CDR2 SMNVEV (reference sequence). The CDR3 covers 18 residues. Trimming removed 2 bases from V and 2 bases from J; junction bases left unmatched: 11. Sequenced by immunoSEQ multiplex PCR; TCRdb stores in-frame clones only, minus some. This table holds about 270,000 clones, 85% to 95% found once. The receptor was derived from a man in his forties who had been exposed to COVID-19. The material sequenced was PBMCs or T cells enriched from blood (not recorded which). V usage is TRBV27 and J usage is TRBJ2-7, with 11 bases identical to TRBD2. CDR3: CASSLVQPGTSGTYEQYF. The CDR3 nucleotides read TGTGCCAGCAGTTTAGTACAGCCCGGGACTAGCGGAACCTACGAGCAGTACTTC.